Presented here are 9 T cell receptor beta chains from one specimen sequenced in a study of shared clonotypes between healthy human individuals. Using immunoSEQ multiplex PCR, the repertoire was profiled, and TCRdb retains in-frame clones only, with some absent. The data show about 480,000 clones, about 75% seen once. Sequenced input: PBMCs. The origin of the receptors is a woman in her thirties or forties in good health. Some clones in this sample may be carry-over from other donors' samples.

This sequence joins TRBV10-2 and TRBJ2-4; D not resolved. This CDR3 has 17 residues. CDR1 WSHSY and CDR2 SAAADI come from the germline V gene. Trimming shortened V by 3 bases and J by 0 bases, and 15 bases separated the two germline ends. The CDR3 reads CASSDSVATLAKNIQYF. The CDR3 DNA reads TGCGCCAGCAGTGATAGTGTAGCTACTTTAGCCAAAAACATTCAGTACTTC.

The CDR3 DNA follows: TGTGCCAGCTCAACCGGGACCCCATACGAGCAGTACTTC. It translates to CASSTGTPYEQYF. The rearrangement links TRBV18 to TRBJ2-7; the D gene could be TRBD1 or TRBD2 (5 bases each). Trimming removed 5 bases at V and 4 bases at J, with 12 bases between. CDR1 is KGHSH, CDR2 LQKENI, per germline. CDR3 size: 13 residues. The full variable domain, completed using reference TRBV18 and TRBJ2-7, is NAGVMQNPRHLVRRRGQEARLRCSPMKGHSHVYWYRQLPEEGLKFMVYLQKENIIDESGMPKERFSAEFPKEGPSILRIQQVVRGDSAAYFCASSTGTPYEQYFGPGTRLTVT.

This chain links TRBV4-3 with TRBJ2-3; 8 positions match TRBD2. V shed 1 base, J shed 7 bases, and the junction held 10 bases outside the gene matches. CDR3 length: 16 amino acids. Germline lookup yields CDR1 LGHNA and CDR2 YSLEER. The CDR3 reads CASSQGTSGSTNTQYF. CDR3 DNA: TGCGCCAGCAGCCAAGGAACCAGCGGGAGCACGAATACGCAGTATTTT.

J is TRBJ1-2 and V is TRBV14; D possibly corresponds to TRBD1 (6 bases). Trimming took off 1 base at V and 3 bases at J, with 18 bases between the two ends. CDR3 length equals 17 residues. CDR1 SGHDN and CDR2 FVKESK come from the germline V gene. The DNA of the CDR3 is TGTGCCAGCAGCCAAGGGCCAATTGGGGGCGTGGACTATGGCTACACCTTC. It encodes CASSQGPIGGVDYGYTF. Variable domain in full (rest from reference TRBV14 and TRBJ1-2): EAGVTQFPSHSVIEKGQTVTLRCDPISGHDNLYWYRRVMGKEIKFLLHFVKESKQDESGMPNNRFLAERTGGTYSTLKVQPAELEDSGVYFCASSQGPIGGVDYGYTFGSGTRLTVV.

The chain carries TRBV5-1 and TRBJ2-2, with 10 bases identical to TRBD2. J was trimmed by 3 bases and V by 4 bases; bases with no gene match: 3. The length of the CDR3 is 15 residues. Germline CDR1 and CDR2: SGHRS and YFSETQ. The CDR3 DNA is TGCGCCAGCAGCACCGGGACTAGCGACACCGGGGAGCTGTTTTTT. This translates into CASSTGTSDTGELFF.

By sample share, this clone is medium-sized. The chain recombines TRBV19 with TRBJ2-6; D remains ambiguous. There are 15 residues in the CDR3. Trimming left V 4 bases short and J 0 bases short, with 7 bases between. Germline CDR1 reads LNHDA; CDR2 reads SQIVND (reference sequence). CDR3 sequence (DNA): TGTGCCAGTAGTACCTTAATCTCTGGGGCCAACGTCCTGACTTTC. It encodes CASSTLISGANVLTF.

This chain uses TRBV9 with TRBJ1-2, with a weak D call TRBD1 (6 bases). The CDR3 extends over 15 amino acids. Trimming shortened V by 0 bases and J by 2 bases, and 11 bases separated the two germline ends. Germline V gene sequence: CDR1 SGDLS, CDR2 YYNGEE. This CDR3 is CASSVAGAGNYGYTF. As DNA, the CDR3 is TGTGCCAGCAGCGTAGCGGGGGCCGGAAACTATGGCTACACCTTC.

The genes are TRBV27 and TRBJ1-1, with D perhaps matching TRBD1 (6 bases). CDR1 and CDR2 from the germline V gene are MNHEY and SMNVEV (reference sequence). Trimming took off 1 base at V and 1 base at J, with 10 bases between the two ends. CDR3 size: 15 residues. The DNA for the CDR3 is TGTGCCAGCAGTTTATGGGGGGCAGGGAACACTGAAGCTTTCTTT. This codes for CASSLWGAGNTEAFF.

The rearrangement uses TRBV4-1 and TRBJ2-1; the match to TRBD2 covers 12 bases. The CDR3 has 20 amino acids. Germline V gives CDR1 MGHRA, CDR2 YSYEKL. V dropped 0 bases and J dropped 0; count of bases not matched to a gene: 9. CDR3 nucleotide sequence: TGCGCCAGCAGCCAAGAAGGGGGCGGACTAGCGGGGAGCTCCTACAATGAGCAGTTCTTC. Translated, it gives CASSQEGGGLAGSSYNEQFF.